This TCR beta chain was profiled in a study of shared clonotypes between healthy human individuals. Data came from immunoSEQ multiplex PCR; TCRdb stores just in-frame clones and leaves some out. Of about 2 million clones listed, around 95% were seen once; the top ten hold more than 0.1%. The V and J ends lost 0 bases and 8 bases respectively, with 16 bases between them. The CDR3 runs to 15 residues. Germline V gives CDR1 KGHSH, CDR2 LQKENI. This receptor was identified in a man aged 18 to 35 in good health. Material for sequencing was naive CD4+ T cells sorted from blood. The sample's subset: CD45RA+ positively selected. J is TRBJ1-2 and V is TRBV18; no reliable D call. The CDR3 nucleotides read TGTGCCAGCTCACCACCCAACCCTCAAGGAGGGGGCTACACCTTC. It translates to CASSPPNPQGGGYTF.